This T cell receptor beta chain was found in a study of T cell responses to AZD1222 COVID-19 vaccine. Method: immunoSEQ multiplex PCR; TCRdb's copy keeps in-frame clones and lacks some. The data show 100,000 to 150,000 clones, with more than 80% seen just once and approximately 4.4% held by the top ten. Germline assignment: CDR1 SEHNR and CDR2 FQNEAQ (reference sequence). With 4 bases removed from V and 2 bases from J, the gap between germline ends came to 8 bases. There are 13 residues in the CDR3. The clonotype was recovered from an adult who received the AZD1222 COVID-19 vaccine. This material consisted of peripheral blood, taken 28 days after the second AZD1222 dose. The chain has TRBV7-9 and TRBJ1-2; a weak D match, TRBD1 (6 bases). CDR3 nucleotides: TGTGCCAGCAGCTCGACAGGCAACTATGGCTACACCTTC. It yields the protein CASSSTGNYGYTF. Filled out from reference TRBV7-9 and TRBJ1-2, the complete variable domain reads DTGVSQNPRHKITKRGQNVTFRCDPISEHNRLYWYRQTLGQGPEFLTYFQNEAQLEKSRLLSDRFSAERPKGSFSTLEIQRTEQGDSAMYLCASSSTGNYGYTFGSGTRLTVV.